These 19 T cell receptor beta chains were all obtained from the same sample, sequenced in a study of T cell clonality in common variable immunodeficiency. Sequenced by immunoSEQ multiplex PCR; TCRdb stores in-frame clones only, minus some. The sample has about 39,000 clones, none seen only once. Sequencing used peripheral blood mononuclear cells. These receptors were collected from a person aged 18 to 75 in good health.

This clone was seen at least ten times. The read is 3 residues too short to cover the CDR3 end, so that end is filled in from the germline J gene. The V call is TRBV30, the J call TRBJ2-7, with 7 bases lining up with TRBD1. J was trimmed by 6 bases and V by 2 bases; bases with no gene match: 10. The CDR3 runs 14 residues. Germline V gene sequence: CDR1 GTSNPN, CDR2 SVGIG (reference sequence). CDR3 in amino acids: CAWSPGGPPGEQYF. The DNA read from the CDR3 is TGTGCCTGGAGTCCAGGGGGTCCCCCAGGCGAG. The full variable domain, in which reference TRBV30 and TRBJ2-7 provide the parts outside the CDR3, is SQTIHQWPATLVQPVGSPLSLECTVEGTSNPNLYWYRQAAGRGLQLLFYSVGIGQISSEVPQNLSASRPQDRQFILSSKKLLLSDSGFYLCAWSPGGPPGEQYFGPGTRLTVT.

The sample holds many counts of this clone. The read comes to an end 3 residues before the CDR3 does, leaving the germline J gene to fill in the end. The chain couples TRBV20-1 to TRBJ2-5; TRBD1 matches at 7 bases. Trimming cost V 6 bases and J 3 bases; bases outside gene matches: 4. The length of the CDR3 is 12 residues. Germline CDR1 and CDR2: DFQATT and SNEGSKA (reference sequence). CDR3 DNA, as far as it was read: TGCAGTGCCACCGACAGGGAAGAGACC. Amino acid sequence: CSATDREET. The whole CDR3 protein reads CSATDREETQYF.

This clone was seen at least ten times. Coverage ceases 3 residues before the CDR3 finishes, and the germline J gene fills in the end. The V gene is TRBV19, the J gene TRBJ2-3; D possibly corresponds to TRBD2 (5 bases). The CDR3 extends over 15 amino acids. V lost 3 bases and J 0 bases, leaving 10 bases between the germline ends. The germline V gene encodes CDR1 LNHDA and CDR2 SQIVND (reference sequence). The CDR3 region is CASSIPRTSTDTQYF. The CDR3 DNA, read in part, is TGTGCCAGTAGTATTCCGAGGACTAGCACAGATACG.

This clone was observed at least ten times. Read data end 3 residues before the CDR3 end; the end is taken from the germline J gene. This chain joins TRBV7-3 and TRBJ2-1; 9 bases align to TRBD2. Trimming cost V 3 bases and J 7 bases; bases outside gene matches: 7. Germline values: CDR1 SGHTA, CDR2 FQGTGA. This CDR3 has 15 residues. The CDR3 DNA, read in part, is TGTGCCAGCAGCTTCTCAGCGGGAGGCTGGAATGAG. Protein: CASSFSAGGWNE. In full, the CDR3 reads CASSFSAGGWNEQFF.

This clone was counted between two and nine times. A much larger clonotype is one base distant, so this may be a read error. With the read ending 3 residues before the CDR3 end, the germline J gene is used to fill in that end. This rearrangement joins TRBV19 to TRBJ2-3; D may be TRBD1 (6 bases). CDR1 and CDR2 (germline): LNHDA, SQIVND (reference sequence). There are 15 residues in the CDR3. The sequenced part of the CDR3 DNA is TGTGCCAGTAGTGACAGTGGTGGGGGCAATCAGCCG. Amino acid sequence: CASSDSGGGNQP. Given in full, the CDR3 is CASSDSGGGNQPQYF.

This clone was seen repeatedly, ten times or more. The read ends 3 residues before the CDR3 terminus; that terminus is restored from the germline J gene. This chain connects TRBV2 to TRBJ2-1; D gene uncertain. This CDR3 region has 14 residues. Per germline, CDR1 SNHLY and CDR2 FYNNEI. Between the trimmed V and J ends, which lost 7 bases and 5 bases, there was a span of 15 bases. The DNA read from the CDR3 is TGTGCCAGCAAGGCCCGCGGCCTCAACAATGAG. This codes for CASKARGLNNE. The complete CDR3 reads CASKARGLNNEQFF.

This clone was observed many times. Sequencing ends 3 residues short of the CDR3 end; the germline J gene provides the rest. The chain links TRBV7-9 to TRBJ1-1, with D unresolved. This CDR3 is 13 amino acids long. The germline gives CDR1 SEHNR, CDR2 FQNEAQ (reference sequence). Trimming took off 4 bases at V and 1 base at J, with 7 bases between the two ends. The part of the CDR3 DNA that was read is TGTGCCAGCAGCTACACAGAGAACACTGAA. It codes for CASSYTENTE. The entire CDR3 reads CASSYTENTEAFF. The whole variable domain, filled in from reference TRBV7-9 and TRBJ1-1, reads DTGVSQNPRHKITKRGQNVTFRCDPISEHNRLYWYRQTLGQGPEFLTYFQNEAQLEKSRLLSDRFSAERPKGSFSTLEIQRTEQGDSAMYLCASSYTENTEAFFGQGTRLTVV.

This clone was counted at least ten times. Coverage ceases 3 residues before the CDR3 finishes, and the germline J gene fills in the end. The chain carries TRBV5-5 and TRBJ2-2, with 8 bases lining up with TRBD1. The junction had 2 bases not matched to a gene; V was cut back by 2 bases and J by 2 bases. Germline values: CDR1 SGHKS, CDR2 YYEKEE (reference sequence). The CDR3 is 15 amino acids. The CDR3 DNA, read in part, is TGTGCCAGCAGCTTAGGACAGGGCAACACCGGGGAG. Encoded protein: CASSLGQGNTGE. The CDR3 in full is CASSLGQGNTGELFF.

CDR3 region: CSASARFQETQYF. Incomplete CDR3 DNA: TGCAGTGCTAGTGCCCGGTTCCAAGAGACC. The chain recombines TRBV20-1 with TRBJ2-5; D is unclear. The read stops 3 residues short of the end of the CDR3; the missing end is completed from the germline J gene. Trimming left V 3 bases short and J 1 base short, with 9 bases between. The CDR3 sequence is 13 residues long. In germline, CDR1 is DFQATT, CDR2 SNEGSKA (reference sequence).

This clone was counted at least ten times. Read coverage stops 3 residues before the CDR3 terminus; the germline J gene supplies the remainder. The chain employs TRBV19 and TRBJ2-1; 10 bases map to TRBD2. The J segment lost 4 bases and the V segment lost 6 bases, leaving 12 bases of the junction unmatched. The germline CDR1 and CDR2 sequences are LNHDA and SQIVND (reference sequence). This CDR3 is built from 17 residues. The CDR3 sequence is CASRSGKREGIYNEQFF. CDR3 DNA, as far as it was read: TGTGCCAGTAGATCGGGCAAGCGGGAGGGCATTTACAATGAG.

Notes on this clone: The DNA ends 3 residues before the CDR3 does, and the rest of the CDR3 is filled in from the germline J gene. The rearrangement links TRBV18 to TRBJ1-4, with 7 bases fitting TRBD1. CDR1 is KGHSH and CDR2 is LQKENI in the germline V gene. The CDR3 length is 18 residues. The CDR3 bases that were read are TGTGCCAGCTCACTCGACAGGGCATCGAGCTCCTATAATTCACCA. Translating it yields CASSLDRASSSYNSP. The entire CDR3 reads CASSLDRASSSYNSPLFF.

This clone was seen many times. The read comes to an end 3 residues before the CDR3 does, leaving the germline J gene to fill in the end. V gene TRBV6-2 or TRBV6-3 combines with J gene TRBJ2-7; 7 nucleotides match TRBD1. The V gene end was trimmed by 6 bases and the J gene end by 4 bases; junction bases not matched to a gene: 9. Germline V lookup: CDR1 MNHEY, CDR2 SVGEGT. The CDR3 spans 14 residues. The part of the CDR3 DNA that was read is TGTGCCAGCAGAAGGACAGGTGCAAATTACGAG. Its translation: CASRRTGANYE. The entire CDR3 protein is CASRRTGANYEQYF.

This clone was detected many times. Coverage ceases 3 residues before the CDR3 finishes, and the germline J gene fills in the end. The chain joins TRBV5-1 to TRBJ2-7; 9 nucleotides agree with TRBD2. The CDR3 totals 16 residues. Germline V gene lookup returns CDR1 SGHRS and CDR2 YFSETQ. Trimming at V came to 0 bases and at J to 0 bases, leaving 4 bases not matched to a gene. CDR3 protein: CASSLAGLALSYEQYF. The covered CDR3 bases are TGCGCCAGCAGCTTGGCGGGACTAGCCCTCTCCTACGAG.

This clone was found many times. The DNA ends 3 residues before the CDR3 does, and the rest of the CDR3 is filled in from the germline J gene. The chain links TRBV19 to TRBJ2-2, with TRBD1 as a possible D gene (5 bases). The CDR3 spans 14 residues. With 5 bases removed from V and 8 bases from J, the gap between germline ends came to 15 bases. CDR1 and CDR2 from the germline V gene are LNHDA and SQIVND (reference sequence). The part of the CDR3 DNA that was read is TGTGCCAGTAGTGGACATGCACAGGCGGGGGAG. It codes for CASSGHAQAGE. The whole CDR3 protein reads CASSGHAQAGELFF.

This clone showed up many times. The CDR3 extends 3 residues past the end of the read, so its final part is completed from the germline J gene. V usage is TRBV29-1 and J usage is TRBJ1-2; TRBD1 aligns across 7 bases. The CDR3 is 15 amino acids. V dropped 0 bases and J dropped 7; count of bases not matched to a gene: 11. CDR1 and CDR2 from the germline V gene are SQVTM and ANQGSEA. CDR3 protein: CSVEDPAGGTGGYTF. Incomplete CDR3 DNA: TGCAGCGTTGAAGATCCGGCAGGGGGGACCGGTGGC. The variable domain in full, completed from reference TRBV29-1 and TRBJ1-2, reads SAVISQKPSRDICQRGTSLTIQCQVDSQVTMMFWYRQQPGQSLTLIATANQGSEATYESGFVIDKFPISRPNLTFSTLTVSNMSPEDSSIYLCSVEDPAGGTGGYTFGSGTRLTVV.

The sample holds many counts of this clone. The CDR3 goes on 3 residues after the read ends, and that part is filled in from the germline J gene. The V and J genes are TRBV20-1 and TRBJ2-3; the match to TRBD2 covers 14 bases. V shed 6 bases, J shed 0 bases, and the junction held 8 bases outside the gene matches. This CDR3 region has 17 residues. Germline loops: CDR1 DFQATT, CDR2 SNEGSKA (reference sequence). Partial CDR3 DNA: TGCAGTGCAGATCCGGGACTAGCGGGGGCTAGCACAGATACG. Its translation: CSADPGLAGASTDT. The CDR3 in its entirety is CSADPGLAGASTDTQYF.

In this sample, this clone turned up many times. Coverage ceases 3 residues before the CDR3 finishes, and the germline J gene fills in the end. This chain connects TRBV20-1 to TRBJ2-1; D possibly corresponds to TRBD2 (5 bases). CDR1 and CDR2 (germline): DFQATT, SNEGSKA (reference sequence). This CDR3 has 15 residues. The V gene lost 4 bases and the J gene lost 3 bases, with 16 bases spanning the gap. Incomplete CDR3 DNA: TGCAGTGCTACCTCCACACTAGATCTCTACAATGAG. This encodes CSATSTLDLYNE. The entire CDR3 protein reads CSATSTLDLYNEQFF.

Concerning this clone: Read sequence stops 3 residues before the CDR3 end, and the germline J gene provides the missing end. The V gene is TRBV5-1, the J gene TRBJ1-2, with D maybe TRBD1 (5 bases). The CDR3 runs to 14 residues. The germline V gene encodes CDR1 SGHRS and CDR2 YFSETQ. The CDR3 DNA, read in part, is TGCGCCAGCAGCGTAGGGGCAAGGCTAGGCGAC. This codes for CASSVGARLGD. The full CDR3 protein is CASSVGARLGDYTF.

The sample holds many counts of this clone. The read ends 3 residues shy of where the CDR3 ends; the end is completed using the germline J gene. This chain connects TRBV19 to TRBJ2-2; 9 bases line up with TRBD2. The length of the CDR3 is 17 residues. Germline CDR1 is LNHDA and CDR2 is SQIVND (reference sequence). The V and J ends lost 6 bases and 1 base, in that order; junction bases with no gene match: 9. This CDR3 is CASRLGTSGRNTGELFF. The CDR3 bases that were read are TGTGCCAGTAGACTGGGAACTAGCGGGCGGAACACCGGGGAG. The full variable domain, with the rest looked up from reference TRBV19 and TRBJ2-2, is DGGITQSPKYLFRKEGQNVTLSCEQNLNHDAMYWYRQDPGQGLRLIYYSQIVNDFQKGDIAEGYSVSREKKESFPLTVTSAQKNPTAFYLCASRLGTSGRNTGELFFGEGSRLTVL.